One and the same sample provided the 8 T cell receptor beta chains below, sequenced in a study of T-cell reconstitution after alpha-beta-depleted transplantation in children. Library preparation (for TCRbeta) was performed with unique molecular identifiers. TCRdb fed the PCR reads into MiXCR, producing one record per CDR3 protein. The sample comprises 540,000 or so distinct CDR3 sequences, 23% of which are singletons, and 13% to 15% rests with the top ten. Sample: PBMCs, mostly from graft donor cells, taken 360 days after TCRalphabeta/CD19-depleted stem cell transplant. The receptors were sampled from a boy under two years old who had a stem cell transplant for acute myeloid leukemia, so the T cells may come from the graft donor.

The rearrangement links TRBV2 to TRBJ2-1; D is unresolved. This CDR3 region has 16 residues. The V end lost 6 bases, the J end lost 0 bases, and 15 bases lay between the germline ends. Germline CDR1 is SNHLY and CDR2 is FYNNEI. The CDR3 nucleotides are TGTGCCAGCAGCCCCTTCCTCGCAGGCTCCTACAATGAGCAGTTCTTC. This sequence encodes CASSPFLAGSYNEQFF.

This clonotype was found many times. This chain uses TRBV20-1 with TRBJ2-7; 8 bases line up with TRBD1. In germline, CDR1 is DFQATT, CDR2 SNEGSKA (reference sequence). This CDR3 has 14 amino acids. Trimming at V came to 0 bases and at J to 2 bases, leaving 3 bases not matched to a gene. CDR3 residues: CSAREMGQAYEQYF. The CDR3 nucleotides are TGCAGTGCTAGAGAGATGGGACAGGCCTACGAGCAGTACTTC.

This rearrangement joins TRBV4-3 to TRBJ2-1, with a tentative D call TRBD2 (5 bases). V shed 3 bases and J shed 5 bases, with 11 bases lying between them. This CDR3 region has 14 residues. Germline V gene sequence: CDR1 LGHNA, CDR2 YSLEER. CDR3 sequence (DNA): TGCGCCAGCAGCCATGGGCGGGCTGACAATGAGCAGTTCTTC. Its protein is CASSHGRADNEQFF.

In this sample, this clonotype turned up a few times. The V and J genes are TRBV5-1 and TRBJ2-7; TRBD2 aligns across 12 bases. The CDR3 length is 17 residues. Germline V gene sequence: CDR1 SGHRS, CDR2 YFSETQ. The junction had 7 bases not matched to a gene; V was cut back by 2 bases and J by 1 base. The CDR3 here is CASSLRLAGAPSYEQYV. The CDR3 DNA follows: TGCGCCAGCAGCTTAAGACTAGCGGGGGCTCCTTCCTACGAGCAGTACGTC.

This clonotype showed up just a few times. The chain uses TRBV12-3 or TRBV12-4 and TRBJ2-7; the match to TRBD2 covers 14 bases. Unmatched junction bases numbered 7, after V lost 6 bases and J lost 3 bases. The CDR3 has 16 residues. CDR3 in amino acids: CASRPGLAGDFYEQYV. For the CDR3, the DNA is TGTGCCAGCAGACCGGGACTAGCGGGGGATTTCTACGAGCAGTACGTC.

This rearrangement joins TRBV4-3 to TRBJ1-1; the match to TRBD1 covers 7 bases. The germline V gene encodes CDR1 LGHNA and CDR2 YSLEER. The CDR3 contains 15 residues. V trimming: 0 bases; J trimming: 7 bases; junction bases outside the gene matches: 8. The CDR3 sequence: CASSQEQGGVSEAFF. In DNA, the CDR3 is TGCGCCAGCAGCCAAGAGCAAGGGGGCGTAAGTGAAGCTTTCTTT.

Regarding this clonotype: A much larger clone lies one base from this, so it may be a read error. V is TRBV11-1 and J is TRBJ2-7; D gene ambiguous. V was pared by 0 bases and J by 7 bases, with 4 bases between. CDR1 and CDR2 (germline): SGHAT, FQDESV (reference sequence). The CDR3 contains 11 residues. This CDR3 reads CASSLAEEQYF. The CDR3 DNA is TGTGCCAGCAGCTTAGCGGAGGAGCAGTACTTC.

The chain uses TRBV4-1 and TRBJ2-1, with 7 bases fitting TRBD2. Germline V gene sequence: CDR1 MGHRA, CDR2 YSYEKL. Trimming took 0 bases from V and 2 from J; bases not matched to a gene: 4. The CDR3 consists of 16 residues. This CDR3 is CASSQERRGAYNEQFF. The DNA of the CDR3 is TGCGCCAGCAGCCAAGAAAGACGGGGGGCCTACAATGAGCAGTTCTTC.